Each of the 18 T cell receptor beta chains below was sequenced from the same sample in a study of glioma-infiltrating T cells after dendritic cell vaccination (dated by TCRdb to the mid-2010s). Libraries were made using the immunoSEQ multiplex PCR assay. TCRdb took this table from immuneACCESS and kept in-frame rearrangements with V and J called. Such tables lack part of the clones; where checked against another copy, unresolved V genes explain under half of the gap, and the rest is unexplained. A total of approximately 50,000 clones appear in this sample, more than 75% of them only once. The ten largest clones take up more than 8.5% of the sample. The sample's time point label is to be understood as: after dendritic cell vaccination, including at tumor progression/relapse. This specimen consisted of blood, obtained after dendritic cell vaccination. Every receptor here comes from a human donor with glioblastoma.

This clone was picked up one time. This sequence joins TRBV9 and TRBJ2-3; D not certain. The CDR3 has 16 residues. Per the germline V gene, CDR1 is SGDLS and CDR2 is YYNGEE. V was trimmed by 0 bases and J by 4 bases, leaving 15 bases between them. CDR3 nucleotide sequence: TGTGCCAGCAGCGTAGGGGTTTGGAGTCGGCCAGATACGCAGTATTTT. Residues: CASSVGVWSRPDTQYF.

The V call is TRBV4-3, the J call TRBJ2-3, with D perhaps matching TRBD2 (7 bases). Germline V CDR1 and CDR2: LGHNA, YSLEER. The CDR3 loop spans 16 amino acids. Trimming shortened V by 4 bases and J by 6 bases, and 20 bases separated the two germline ends. CDR3 DNA: TGCGCCAGCAGCCCCTCGGCGGGGGCGAAGTCCGATACGCAGTATTTT. This codes for CASSPSAGAKSDTQYF.

The chain uses TRBV7-9 and TRBJ2-7; 7 positions match TRBD1. V was clipped by 2 bases and J by 2 bases; unmatched bases: 15. CDR1 is SEHNR and CDR2 is FQNEAQ in the germline V gene (reference sequence). The CDR3 spans 18 residues. The CDR3 nucleotides read TGTGCCAGCAGCTTATTCCCCGAGAGGCAGGACAGGACCTACGAGCAGTACTTC. It specifies CASSLFPERQDRTYEQYF.

The chain joins TRBV4-2 to TRBJ2-1; TRBD1 agrees at 7 bases. This CDR3 has 16 residues. CDR1 LGHNA and CDR2 YNFKEQ come from the germline V gene. Trimming at V came to 0 bases and at J to 3 bases, leaving 5 bases not matched to a gene. CDR3 region: CASSQDRQGDYNEQFF. The CDR3 nucleotides read TGTGCCAGCAGCCAAGATAGGCAGGGGGACTACAATGAGCAGTTCTTC.

The chain couples TRBV7-8 to TRBJ2-3, with 9 bases aligning to TRBD2. Germline loops: CDR1 SGHVS, CDR2 FQNEAQ. V lost 2 bases and J lost 5; bases outside the gene matches: 11. The CDR3 has 17 residues. CDR3 region: CASSLLVAGGLGDTQYF. In DNA, the CDR3 is TGTGCCAGCAGCTTATTGGTCGCGGGGGGGCTTGGAGATACGCAGTATTTT.

The genes are TRBV5-6 and TRBJ1-2; 12 bases line up with TRBD1. CDR1 and CDR2 from the germline V gene are SGHDT and YYEEEE. Unmatched junction bases numbered 1, after V lost 4 bases and J lost 0 bases. This CDR3 has 15 residues. CDR3 amino acids: CASSRDRGPNYGYTF. In DNA, the CDR3 is TGTGCCAGCAGCAGGGACAGGGGGCCTAACTATGGCTACACCTTC.

The CDR3 DNA reads TGTGCCAGCACCTCGGGCCAGGGGCGGAACACTGAAGCTTTCTTT. Protein product: CASTSGQGRNTEAFF. The rearrangement links TRBV28 to TRBJ1-1; D possibly corresponds to TRBD1 (6 bases). The CDR3 has 15 amino acids. Trimming shortened V by 7 bases and J by 1 base, and 16 bases separated the two germline ends. CDR1 MDHEN and CDR2 SYDVKM come from the germline V gene.

This clone came up once. The chain recombines TRBV11-2 with TRBJ2-1; 9 nucleotides line up with TRBD2. Germline V gene data show CDR1 as SGHAT and CDR2 as FQNNGV. The CDR3 length is 17 residues. V dropped 7 bases and J dropped 4; count of bases not matched to a gene: 14. In DNA form, the CDR3 reads TGTGCCAGCACCCACGGCGGCGGGCTAGCGGGGTACAATGAGCAGTTCTTC. This codes for CASTHGGGLAGYNEQFF.

V usage is TRBV5-5 and J usage is TRBJ2-1, with 13 bases that match TRBD2. Trimming cost V 3 bases and J 0 bases; bases outside gene matches: 3. CDR3 length: 17 residues. Germline V gene lookup returns CDR1 SGHKS and CDR2 YYEKEE (reference sequence). Here the CDR3 reads CASSYRTSGGSYNEQFF. In DNA form, the CDR3 reads TGTGCCAGCAGCTACAGGACTAGCGGGGGCTCCTACAATGAGCAGTTCTTC.

The chain employs TRBV4-1 and TRBJ1-2, with TRBD1 matching 7 bases. The J segment lost 0 bases and the V segment lost 4 bases, leaving 5 bases of the junction unmatched. The V gene's germline CDR1 is MGHRA and CDR2 YSYEKL. This CDR3 comprises 15 residues. The CDR3 loop is CASSLGQATNYGYTF. CDR3 DNA: TGCGCCAGCAGCCTTGGACAGGCTACTAACTATGGCTACACCTTC.

The chain links TRBV7-2 to TRBJ2-7; perhaps TRBD2 as D (6 bases). The germline V and J ends were trimmed by 5 bases and 2 bases, with 19 bases remaining between them. The germline CDR1 and CDR2 sequences are SGHTA and FQGNSA. There are 16 residues in the CDR3. The CDR3: CASSQNGGALTYEQYF. The CDR3 DNA reads as TGTGCCAGCAGCCAAAACGGGGGTGCACTCACCTACGAGCAGTACTTC.

This clone was picked up a small number of times. The rearrangement joins TRBV19 to TRBJ1-5; D possibly corresponds to TRBD1 (5 bases). The CDR3 is 15 amino acids. V lost 4 bases to trimming and J lost 6 bases, with 16 bases between them. Per the germline V gene, CDR1 is LNHDA and CDR2 is SQIVND (reference sequence). CDR3 in amino acids: CASSKEGLTGQPQHF. The CDR3 DNA follows: TGTGCCAGTAGTAAGGAGGGACTAACGGGTCAGCCCCAGCATTTT.

In nucleotides, the CDR3 is TGCGCCAGCAGCCAAGATCCAGTTCGGCAGGCCTACGAGCAGTACTTC. It translates to CASSQDPVRQAYEQYF. V is TRBV4-1 and J is TRBJ2-7, with no clear D. The CDR3 has 16 residues. Germline V gene data show CDR1 as MGHRA and CDR2 as YSYEKL. The V gene lost 0 bases and the J gene lost 2 bases, with 14 bases spanning the gap.

V is TRBV9 and J is TRBJ1-2; 7 bases fit TRBD1. Unmatched junction bases numbered 5, after V lost 0 bases and J lost 6 bases. This CDR3 region has 14 residues. Germline V gene sequence: CDR1 SGDLS, CDR2 YYNGEE. The CDR3 loop reads CASSVEKGGDGYTF. CDR3 DNA: TGTGCCAGCAGCGTAGAGAAAGGGGGCGATGGCTACACCTTC.

The chain joins TRBV7-8 to TRBJ1-5; tentatively, D is TRBD1 (6 bases). This CDR3 is 15 amino acids long. Trimming removed 5 bases at V and 3 bases at J, with 14 bases between. The V gene's germline CDR1 is SGHVS and CDR2 FQNEAQ. This CDR3 reads CASSQQGGLNQPQHF. In DNA form, the CDR3 reads TGTGCCAGCAGCCAACAGGGTGGGCTCAATCAGCCCCAGCATTTT.

The V call is TRBV2, the J call TRBJ2-5, with 8 bases identical to TRBD2. The CDR3 spans 12 residues. The germline V gene encodes CDR1 SNHLY and CDR2 FYNNEI. With 8 bases clipped from V and 5 bases from J, the junction kept 4 bases outside the gene matches. The CDR3 reads CASPAGAETQYF. The DNA for the CDR3 is TGTGCCAGCCCAGCGGGGGCGGAGACCCAGTACTTC. The whole variable domain, remainder taken from reference TRBV2 and TRBJ2-5, is EPEVTQTPSHQVTQMGQEVILRCVPISNHLYFYWYRQILGQKVEFLVSFYNNEISEKSEIFDDQFSVERPDGSNFTLKIRSTKLEDSAMYFCASPAGAETQYFGPGTRLLVL.

This chain joins TRBV28 and TRBJ2-7, with 8 bases lining up with TRBD2. Germline V gene data show CDR1 as MDHEN and CDR2 as SYDVKM. After removal of 7 bases from V and 3 bases from J, the junction contained 11 bases not matched to a gene. The length of the CDR3 is 15 residues. DNA of the CDR3: TGTGCCAGCACCTACGGGGGGGCACTTAACTACGAGCAGTACTTC. Encoded protein: CASTYGGALNYEQYF. Full variable domain (missing parts from reference TRBV28 and TRBJ2-7): DVKVTQSSRYLVKRTGEKVFLECVQDMDHENMFWYRQDPGLGLRLIYFSYDVKMKEKGDIPEGYSVSREKKERFSLILESASTNQTSMYLCASTYGGALNYEQYFGPGTRLTVT.

The chain recombines TRBV11-2 with TRBJ1-2; D call uncertain. The CDR3 is made up of 12 amino acids. Per the germline V gene, CDR1 is SGHAT and CDR2 is FQNNGV. With 3 bases removed from V and 1 base from J, the gap between germline ends came to 3 bases. CDR3 DNA: TGTGCCAGCAGCTTTAATAACTATGGCTACACCTTC. It encodes CASSFNNYGYTF.